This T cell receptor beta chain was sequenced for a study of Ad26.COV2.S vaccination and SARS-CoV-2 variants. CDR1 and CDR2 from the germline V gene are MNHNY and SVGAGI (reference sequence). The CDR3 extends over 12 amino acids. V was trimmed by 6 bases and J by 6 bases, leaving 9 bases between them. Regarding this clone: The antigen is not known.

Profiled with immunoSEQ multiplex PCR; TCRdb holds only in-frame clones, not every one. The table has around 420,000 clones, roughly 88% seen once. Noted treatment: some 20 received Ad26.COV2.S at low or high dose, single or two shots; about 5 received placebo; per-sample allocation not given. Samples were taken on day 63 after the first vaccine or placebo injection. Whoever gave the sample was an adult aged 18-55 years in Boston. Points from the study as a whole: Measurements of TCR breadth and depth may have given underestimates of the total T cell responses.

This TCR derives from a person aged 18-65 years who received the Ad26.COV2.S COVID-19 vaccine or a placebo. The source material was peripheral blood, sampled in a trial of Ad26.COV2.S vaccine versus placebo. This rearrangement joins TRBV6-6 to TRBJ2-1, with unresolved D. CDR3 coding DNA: TGTGCCAGCAGCCGAATGTCCAATGAGCAGTTCTTC. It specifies CASSRMSNEQFF.